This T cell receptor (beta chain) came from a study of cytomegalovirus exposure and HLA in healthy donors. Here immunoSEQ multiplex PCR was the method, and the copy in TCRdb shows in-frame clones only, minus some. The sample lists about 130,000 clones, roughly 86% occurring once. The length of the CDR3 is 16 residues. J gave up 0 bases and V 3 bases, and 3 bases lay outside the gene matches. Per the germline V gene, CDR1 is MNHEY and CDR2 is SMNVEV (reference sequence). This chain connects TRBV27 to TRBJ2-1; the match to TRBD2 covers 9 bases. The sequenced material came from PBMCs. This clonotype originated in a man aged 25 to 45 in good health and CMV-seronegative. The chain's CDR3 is CASSFGLASSYNEQFF. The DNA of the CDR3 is TGTGCCAGCAGTTTTGGACTAGCGAGCTCCTACAATGAGCAGTTCTTC.